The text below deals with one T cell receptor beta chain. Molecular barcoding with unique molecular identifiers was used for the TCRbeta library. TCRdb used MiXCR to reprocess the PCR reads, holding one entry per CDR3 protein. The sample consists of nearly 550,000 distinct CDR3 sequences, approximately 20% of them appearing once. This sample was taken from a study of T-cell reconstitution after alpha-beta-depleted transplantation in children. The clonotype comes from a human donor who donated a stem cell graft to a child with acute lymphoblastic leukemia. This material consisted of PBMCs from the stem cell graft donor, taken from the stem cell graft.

Written as DNA, the CDR3 is TGCAGTGCTAGAGATCTCAAGGGGCGAGCTCAGCCCCAGCATTTT. Encoded protein: CSARDLKGRAQPQHF. The chain joins TRBV20-1 to TRBJ1-5, with D tentatively TRBD1 (5 bases). The CDR3 runs to 15 residues. The germline V and J ends were trimmed by 0 bases and 6 bases, with 15 bases remaining between them. Germline loops: CDR1 DFQATT, CDR2 SNEGSKA (reference sequence).